Following are 24 T cell receptor beta chains from one sample sequenced in a study of blood T cell repertoires in COVID-19. Repertoires were generated with immunoSEQ multiplex PCR, while TCRdb's copy carries only in-frame clones and drops some. Of some 250,000 clones in the sample, 80% to 85% are singletons; the top ten hold 4.4%. Material for sequencing was peripheral blood. These receptor sequences come from a man aged 50 to 59 with active or convalescent COVID-19.

The chain joins TRBV7-2 to TRBJ1-3; D call uncertain. This CDR3 region has 15 residues. V dropped 3 bases and J dropped 0 bases, with 9 bases sitting between them. Germline V CDR1 and CDR2: SGHTA, FQGNSA. The CDR3 region has the DNA TGTGCCAGCAGCTTTAACATCAACTCTGGAAACACCATATATTTT. Residues: CASSFNINSGNTIYF.

CDR3 nucleotides: TGTGCCAGCAGCTTTGAAGCGGGGGGAATCTCCTACGAGCAGTACTTC. Its translation is CASSFEAGGISYEQYF. This chain joins TRBV7-6 and TRBJ2-7, with 9 nucleotides matching TRBD2. This CDR3 is 16 amino acids long. Germline trimming cut 3 bases from V and 0 bases from J; bases unmatched to any gene: 6. CDR1 is SGHVS and CDR2 is FNYEAQ in the germline V gene.

This clone was recorded a few times. V and J are TRBV5-5 and TRBJ1-6; D unresolved. The V and J ends lost 0 bases and 1 base respectively, with 5 bases between them. The V gene's germline CDR1 is SGHKS and CDR2 YYEKEE (reference sequence). The CDR3 spans 15 residues. The CDR3 nucleotides are TGTGCCAGCAGCTTGGCAGGTTCCTATAATTCACCCCTCCACTTT. Translated, it gives CASSLAGSYNSPLHF.

The chain combines TRBV19 with TRBJ1-5; TRBD1 matches at 8 bases. The ends lost 6 bases at V and 7 bases at J; junction bases unmatched: 11. The CDR3 runs 15 residues. The germline CDR1 and CDR2 sequences are LNHDA and SQIVND (reference sequence). The CDR3 DNA sequence: TGTGCCAGTAGCCAAGACAGGGGTAGGGACCAGCCCCAGCATTTT. Protein sequence: CASSQDRGRDQPQHF.

The chain uses TRBV9 and TRBJ1-2; tentatively, D is TRBD1 (6 bases). Trimming removed 4 bases from V and 10 bases from J, with 17 bases in between. The germline CDR1 and CDR2 sequences are SGDLS and YYNGEE. The CDR3 is 13 amino acids. The CDR3 reads CASSPTGGADYTF. The CDR3 bases are TGTGCCAGCAGCCCCACCGGGGGGGCGGACTACACCTTC.

V usage is TRBV11-2 and J usage is TRBJ1-2; D is possibly TRBD1 (5 bases). This CDR3 comprises 16 residues. The V gene's germline CDR1 is SGHAT and CDR2 FQNNGV. V shed 5 bases and J shed 4 bases, with 20 bases lying between them. The CDR3 spells CASSIRRGVTFYGYTF. CDR3 nucleotides: TGTGCCAGCAGCATTAGGCGGGGGGTAACCTTCTATGGCTACACCTTC.

This clone was observed once. The rearrangement links TRBV30 to TRBJ1-3; no clear D gene. CDR3 length: 13 residues. Between the trimmed V and J ends, which lost 5 bases and 1 base, there was a span of 9 bases. In germline, CDR1 is GTSNPN, CDR2 SVGIG (reference sequence). The CDR3 reads CAWFSGSGNTIYF. CDR3 nucleotide sequence: TGTGCCTGGTTTTCGGGGTCTGGAAACACCATATATTTT.

This chain joins TRBV28 and TRBJ1-4; D may be TRBD1 (6 bases). V lost 1 base and J lost 5, with 8 bases in between. Germline V CDR1 and CDR2: MDHEN, SYDVKM. CDR3 length: 14 residues. The CDR3 loop is CASSLSQGNEKLFF. In DNA form, the CDR3 reads TGTGCCAGCAGTTTATCCCAGGGGAATGAAAAACTGTTTTTT.

This clone has more than one count but fewer than ten. The V call is TRBV2, the J call TRBJ1-5; D possibly corresponds to TRBD1 (5 bases). V was clipped by 4 bases and J by 4 bases, with 8 bases between them. The CDR3 is 13 amino acids. CDR1 is SNHLY, CDR2 FYNNEI, per germline. The CDR3 here is CASSVAGNQPQHF. In DNA, the CDR3 is TGTGCCAGCAGTGTGGCAGGGAATCAGCCCCAGCATTTT.

This chain uses TRBV7-2 with TRBJ2-1, with D possibly being TRBD2 (7 bases). This CDR3 is 13 amino acids long. CDR1 is SGHTA, CDR2 FQGNSA, per germline. V was pared by 7 bases and J by 6 bases, with 13 bases between. The CDR3 bases are TGTGCCAGCACCCGTGGGGGGGCCAATGAGCAGTTCTTC. It translates to CASTRGGANEQFF.

V gene TRBV7-2 combines with J gene TRBJ2-1, with 10 positions matching TRBD1. The junction had 6 bases not matched to a gene; V was cut back by 3 bases and J by 10 bases. The CDR3 is made up of 14 amino acids. Looked up from germline, CDR1 is SGHTA and CDR2 is FQGNSA. DNA for the CDR3: TGTGCCAGCAGCTTGGGTCGGGACAGGGGAGAGCAGTTCTTC. It encodes CASSLGRDRGEQFF.

This chain links TRBV20-1 with TRBJ2-5; TRBD2 might be the D (6 bases). The ends were cut back, 6 bases at V and 5 bases at J, with 10 bases in the middle. The CDR3 is 11 residues long. Germline-derived CDR1 and CDR2 are DFQATT and SNEGSKA (reference sequence). CDR3 in amino acids: CSALAVETQYF. Here the CDR3 DNA reads TGCAGTGCGTTAGCGGTCGAGACCCAGTACTTC.

The chain joins TRBV10-3 to TRBJ1-3; D is possibly TRBD1 (6 bases). Trimming took off 0 bases at V and 0 bases at J, with 12 bases between the two ends. Germline loops: CDR1 ENHRY, CDR2 SYGVKD. This CDR3 spans 17 amino acids. As DNA, the CDR3 is TGTGCCATCAGTGAGTCGAGTGACAGGACCTCTGGAAACACCATATATTTT. This gives the protein CAISESSDRTSGNTIYF.

Of note for this clone: This CDR3 is also generated by other DNA sequences in the sample. The gene calls are TRBV9 and TRBJ1-1; D gene ambiguous. Trimming took 0 bases from V and 1 from J, leaving 7 bases between them. Germline-derived CDR1 and CDR2 are SGDLS and YYNGEE. This CDR3 region has 14 residues. CDR3 sequence (DNA): TGTGCCAGCAGCGTAGTACGGGAGAACACTGAAGCTTTCTTT. This sequence encodes CASSVVRENTEAFF.

This rearrangement joins TRBV19 to TRBJ1-6; TRBD1 matches 9 bases. V trimming: 3 bases; J trimming: 7 bases; junction bases outside the gene matches: 1. CDR1 is LNHDA and CDR2 is SQIVND in the germline V gene (reference sequence). The CDR3 sequence is 14 residues long. The CDR3 DNA sequence: TGTGCCAGTAGTATGACAGGGGGAAATTCACCCCTCCACTTT. Translation: CASSMTGGNSPLHF.

The J gene is TRBJ2-3, the V gene TRBV10-1, with 9 bases lining up with TRBD2. The V gene's germline CDR1 is WNHNN and CDR2 SYGVQD (reference sequence). This CDR3 has 16 amino acids. V lost 0 bases and J lost 5; bases outside the gene matches: 6. CDR3 DNA: TGCGCCAGCAGTGAGTCGTGGCGGGGGGGCCGAGATACGCAGTATTTT. It is translated as CASSESWRGGRDTQYF.

This clone has only a few counts. V gene TRBV6-5 combines with J gene TRBJ1-2; D is perhaps TRBD1 (6 bases). The CDR3 runs 13 residues. V was trimmed by 8 bases and J by 7 bases, leaving 17 bases between them. The germline gives CDR1 MNHEY, CDR2 SVGAGI. CDR3 in DNA: TGTGCCAGCTGTTGGAGGGGGGGGCTTGGCTACACCTTC. Translating it yields CASCWRGGLGYTF.

This clone showed up just once. V gene TRBV14 combines with J gene TRBJ1-2, with 11 bases aligning to TRBD1. V was clipped by 3 bases and J by 4 bases; unmatched bases: 4. This CDR3 contains 15 residues. Germline V lookup: CDR1 SGHDN, CDR2 FVKESK. The DNA for the CDR3 is TGTGCCAGCAGCCAGGGGACAGGGGGAAGCTATGGCTACACCTTC. This encodes CASSQGTGGSYGYTF. Combining the CDR3 with reference TRBV14 and TRBJ1-2 gives the whole variable domain EAGVTQFPSHSVIEKGQTVTLRCDPISGHDNLYWYRRVMGKEIKFLLHFVKESKQDESGMPNNRFLAERTGGTYSTLKVQPAELEDSGVYFCASSQGTGGSYGYTFGSGTRLTVV.

The chain joins TRBV29-1 to TRBJ2-3; TRBD2 matches 8 bases. The CDR3 loop spans 13 amino acids. The trim removed 5 bases at V and 4 bases at J, leaving 5 bases unmatched. Germline-derived CDR1 and CDR2 are SQVTM and ANQGSEA. The CDR3 sequence: CSVSRGASDTQYF. The CDR3 DNA sequence: TGCAGCGTTTCGCGGGGGGCGTCAGATACGCAGTATTTT.

The chain employs TRBV30 and TRBJ1-2; possibly TRBD1 for D (6 bases). The V gene lost 1 base and the J gene lost 3 bases, with 9 bases spanning the gap. CDR3 size: 13 residues. CDR1 and CDR2 from the germline V gene are GTSNPN and SVGIG (reference sequence). This CDR3 is CAWSGTEYYGYTF. The CDR3 nucleotides read TGTGCCTGGAGTGGGACAGAGTACTATGGCTACACCTTC.

The chain is built from TRBV9 and TRBJ2-3, with 14 bases matching TRBD2. CDR1 and CDR2 (germline): SGDLS, YYNGEE. The CDR3 totals 18 residues. V lost 0 bases, J lost 0 bases, and 3 bases stayed unmatched. CDR3 in amino acids: CASSVGGLAGASTDTQYF. The CDR3 DNA reads as TGTGCCAGCAGCGTAGGGGGACTAGCGGGGGCTAGCACAGATACGCAGTATTTT.

This chain connects TRBV5-5 to TRBJ2-3, with a weak D call TRBD1 (6 bases). Trimming cost V 3 bases and J 0 bases, with 11 bases left between them. The CDR3 has 15 amino acids. In germline, CDR1 is SGHKS, CDR2 YYEKEE (reference sequence). The CDR3 sequence: CASSSPGASTDTQYF. The DNA of the CDR3 is TGTGCCAGCAGCTCCCCAGGGGCAAGCACAGATACGCAGTATTTT.

This sequence joins TRBV6-5 and TRBJ2-2; 11 bases fit TRBD1. This CDR3 contains 15 residues. Germline-derived CDR1 and CDR2 are MNHEY and SVGAGI. V lost 7 bases to trimming and J lost 3 bases; unmatched junction nucleotides: 4. The CDR3 nucleotides are TGTGCCAGCACAGGACAGGGGGCGCACACCGGGGAGCTGTTTTTT. Its protein is CASTGQGAHTGELFF.

The CDR3 DNA sequence: TGTGCCAGCAGCTTGGAGAGGGGACAGGAAAAACTGTTTTTT. This gives the protein CASSLERGQEKLFF. The genes are TRBV5-4 and TRBJ1-4, with 7 bases that match TRBD1. CDR1 and CDR2 from the germline V gene are SGHNT and YYREEE (reference sequence). V was pared by 0 bases and J by 8 bases, with 4 bases of the junction left unmatched. The CDR3 is 14 amino acids.